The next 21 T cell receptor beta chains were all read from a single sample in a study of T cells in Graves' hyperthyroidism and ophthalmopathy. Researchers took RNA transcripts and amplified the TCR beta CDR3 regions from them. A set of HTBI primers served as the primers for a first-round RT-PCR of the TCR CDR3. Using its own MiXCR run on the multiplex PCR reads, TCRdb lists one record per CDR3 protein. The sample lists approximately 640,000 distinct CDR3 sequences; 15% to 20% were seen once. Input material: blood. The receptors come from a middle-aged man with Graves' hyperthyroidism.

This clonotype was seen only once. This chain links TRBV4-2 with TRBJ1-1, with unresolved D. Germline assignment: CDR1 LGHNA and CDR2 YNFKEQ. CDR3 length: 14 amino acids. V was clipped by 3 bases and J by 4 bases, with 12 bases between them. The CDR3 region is CASSHATLGTEAFF. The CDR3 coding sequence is TGTGCCAGCAGCCACGCAACTCTCGGCACTGAAGCTTTCTTT.

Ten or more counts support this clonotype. The CDR3 DNA reads as TGCAGTGCCTGGGGACTAGCGTCCTACGAGCAGTACTTC. Translating it yields CSAWGLASYEQYF. The chain links TRBV20-1 to TRBJ2-7; TRBD2 matches 10 bases. This CDR3 comprises 13 residues. Germline CDR1 DFQATT, CDR2 SNEGSKA (reference sequence). With V trimmed by 6 bases and J by 1 base, 3 bases remained unmatched.

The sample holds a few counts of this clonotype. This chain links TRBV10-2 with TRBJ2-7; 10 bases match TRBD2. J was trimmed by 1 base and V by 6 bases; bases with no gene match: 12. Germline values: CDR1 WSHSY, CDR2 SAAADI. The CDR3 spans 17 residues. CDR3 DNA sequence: TGCGCCAGCAGATATCGACAGAGGACTAGCGGATCCTACGAGCAGTACTTC. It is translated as CASRYRQRTSGSYEQYF.

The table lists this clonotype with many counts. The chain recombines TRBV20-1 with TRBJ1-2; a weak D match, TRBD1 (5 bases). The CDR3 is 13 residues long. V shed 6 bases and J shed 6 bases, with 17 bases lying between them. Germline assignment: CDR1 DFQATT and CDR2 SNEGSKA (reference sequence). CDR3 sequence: CSAGTTGENGYTF. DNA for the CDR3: TGCAGTGCCGGGACCACAGGAGAGAATGGCTACACCTTC.

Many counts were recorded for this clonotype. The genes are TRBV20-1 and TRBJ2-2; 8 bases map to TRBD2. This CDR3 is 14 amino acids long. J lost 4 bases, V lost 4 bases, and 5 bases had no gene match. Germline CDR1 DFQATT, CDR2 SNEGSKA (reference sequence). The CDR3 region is CSAISGSFTGELFF. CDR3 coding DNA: TGCAGTGCTATCAGCGGGAGCTTCACCGGGGAGCTGTTTTTT.

This CDR3 is CASSDINQPQHF. The CDR3 DNA reads as TGTGCCAGTAGTGACATCAATCAGCCCCAGCATTTT. This chain joins TRBV19 and TRBJ1-5, with no clear D. The CDR3 extends over 12 amino acids. In germline, CDR1 is LNHDA, CDR2 SQIVND (reference sequence). V was pared by 5 bases and J by 3 bases, with 5 bases between.

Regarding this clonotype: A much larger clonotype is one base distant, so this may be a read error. Written as DNA, the CDR3 is TGTGCCAGCAGCCACGATGAGACCGACAATTCACCCCTCCACTTT. The encoded protein is CASSHDETDNSPLHF. V usage is TRBV3-1 and J usage is TRBJ1-6; D gene unclear. Trimming took 3 bases from V and 7 from J, leaving 13 bases between them. The length of the CDR3 is 15 residues. The germline gives CDR1 LGHDT, CDR2 YNNKEL (reference sequence).

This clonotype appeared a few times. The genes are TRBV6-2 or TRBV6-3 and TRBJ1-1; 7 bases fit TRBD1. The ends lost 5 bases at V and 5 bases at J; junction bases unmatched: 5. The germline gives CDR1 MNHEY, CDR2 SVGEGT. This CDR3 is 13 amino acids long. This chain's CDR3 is CASSGRGWTEAFF. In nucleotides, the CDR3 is TGTGCCAGCAGTGGCAGGGGGTGGACTGAAGCTTTCTTT.

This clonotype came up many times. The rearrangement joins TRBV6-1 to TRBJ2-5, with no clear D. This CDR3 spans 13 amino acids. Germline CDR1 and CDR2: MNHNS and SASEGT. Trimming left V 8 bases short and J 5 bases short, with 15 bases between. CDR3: CASSAVRHETQYF. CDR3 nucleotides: TGTGCCAGCTCGGCGGTTCGTCACGAGACCCAGTACTTC.

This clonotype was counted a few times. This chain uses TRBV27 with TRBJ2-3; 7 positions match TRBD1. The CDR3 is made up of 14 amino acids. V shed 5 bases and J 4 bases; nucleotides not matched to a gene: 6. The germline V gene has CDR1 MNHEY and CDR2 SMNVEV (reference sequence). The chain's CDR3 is CASSRNRGPDTQYF. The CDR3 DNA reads TGTGCCAGCAGTCGCAACAGGGGTCCAGATACGCAGTATTTT.

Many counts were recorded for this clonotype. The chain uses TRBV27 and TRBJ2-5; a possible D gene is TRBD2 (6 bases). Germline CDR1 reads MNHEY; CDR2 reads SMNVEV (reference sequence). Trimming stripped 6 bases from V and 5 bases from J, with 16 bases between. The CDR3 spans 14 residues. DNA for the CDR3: TGTGCCAGCAGCCAACCGGGGGAGCTGGAGACCCAGTACTTC. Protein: CASSQPGELETQYF.

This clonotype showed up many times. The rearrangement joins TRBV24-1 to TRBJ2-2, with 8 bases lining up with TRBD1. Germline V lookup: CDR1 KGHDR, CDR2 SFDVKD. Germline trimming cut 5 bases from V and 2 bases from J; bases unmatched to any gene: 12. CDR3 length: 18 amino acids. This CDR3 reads CATSGGFGRGRNTGELFF. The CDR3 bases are TGTGCCACCAGTGGCGGTTTCGGCAGGGGGCGAAACACCGGGGAGCTGTTTTTT.

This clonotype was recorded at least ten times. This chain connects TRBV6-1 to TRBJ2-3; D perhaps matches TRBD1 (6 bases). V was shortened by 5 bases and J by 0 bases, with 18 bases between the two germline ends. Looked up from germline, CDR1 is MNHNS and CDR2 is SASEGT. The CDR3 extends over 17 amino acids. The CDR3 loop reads CASSPPVQGHSTDTQYF. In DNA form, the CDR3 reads TGTGCCAGCAGTCCCCCTGTGCAGGGACATAGCACAGATACGCAGTATTTT.

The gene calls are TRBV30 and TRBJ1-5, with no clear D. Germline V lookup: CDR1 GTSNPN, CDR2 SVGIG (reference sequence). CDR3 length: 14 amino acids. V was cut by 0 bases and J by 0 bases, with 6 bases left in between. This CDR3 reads CAWSVSPSNQPQHF. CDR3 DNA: TGTGCCTGGAGTGTATCCCCTAGCAATCAGCCCCAGCATTTT.

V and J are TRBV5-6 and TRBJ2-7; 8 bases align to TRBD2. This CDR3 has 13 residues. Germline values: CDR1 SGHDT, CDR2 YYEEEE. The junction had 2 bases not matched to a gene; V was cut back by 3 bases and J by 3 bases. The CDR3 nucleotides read TGTGCCAGCAGCTCTCTAGCGGGCTACGAGCAGTACTTC. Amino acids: CASSSLAGYEQYF.

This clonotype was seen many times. CDR3 DNA sequence: TGTGCCAGCAGCCACGGATATGGGGGCAATCAGCCCCAGCATTTT. Protein product: CASSHGYGGNQPQHF. V and J are TRBV3-1 and TRBJ1-5; D unclear. The ends were cut back, 3 bases at V and 2 bases at J, with 11 bases in the middle. The CDR3 is made up of 15 amino acids. Germline V gene data show CDR1 as LGHDT and CDR2 as YNNKEL (reference sequence).

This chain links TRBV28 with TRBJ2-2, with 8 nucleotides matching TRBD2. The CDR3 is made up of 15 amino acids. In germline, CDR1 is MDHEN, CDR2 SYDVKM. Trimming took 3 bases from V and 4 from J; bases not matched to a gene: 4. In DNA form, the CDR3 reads TGTGCCAGCAGTTTCTGGAGCGGGAGCACCGGGGAGCTGTTTTTT. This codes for CASSFWSGSTGELFF. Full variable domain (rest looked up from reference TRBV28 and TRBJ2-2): DVKVTQSSRYLVKRTGEKVFLECVQDMDHENMFWYRQDPGLGLRLIYFSYDVKMKEKGDIPEGYSVSREKKERFSLILESASTNQTSMYLCASSFWSGSTGELFFGEGSRLTVL.

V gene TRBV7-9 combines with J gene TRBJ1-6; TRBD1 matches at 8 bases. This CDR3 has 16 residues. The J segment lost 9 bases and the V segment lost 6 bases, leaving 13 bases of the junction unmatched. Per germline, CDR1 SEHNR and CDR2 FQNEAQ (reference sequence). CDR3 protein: CASSLGFAGGASPLHF. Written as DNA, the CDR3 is TGTGCCAGCAGTCTGGGGTTCGCAGGGGGCGCTTCACCCCTCCACTTT.

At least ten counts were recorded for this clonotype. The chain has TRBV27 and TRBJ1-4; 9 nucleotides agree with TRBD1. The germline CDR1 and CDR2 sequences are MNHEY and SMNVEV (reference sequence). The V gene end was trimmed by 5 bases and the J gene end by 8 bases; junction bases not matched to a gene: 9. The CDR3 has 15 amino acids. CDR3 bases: TGTGCCAGCAGTCCCCGGACAGGGGCAAGCGAAAAACTGTTTTTT. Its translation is CASSPRTGASEKLFF.

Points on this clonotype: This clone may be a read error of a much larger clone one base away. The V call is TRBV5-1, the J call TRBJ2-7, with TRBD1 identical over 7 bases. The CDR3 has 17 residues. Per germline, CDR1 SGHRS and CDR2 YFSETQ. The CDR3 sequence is CVSSLGAGGKLIYEQYF. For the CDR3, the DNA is TGCGTCAGCAGCCTCGGGGCAGGGGGAAAACTAATCTACGAGCAGTACTTC.

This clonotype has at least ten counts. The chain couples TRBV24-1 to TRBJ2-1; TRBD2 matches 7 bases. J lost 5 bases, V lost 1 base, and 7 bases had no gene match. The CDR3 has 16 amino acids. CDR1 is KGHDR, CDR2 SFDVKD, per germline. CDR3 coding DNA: TGTGCCACCAGTGATTTTTCGACTAGCAACAACAATGAGCAGTTCTTC. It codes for CATSDFSTSNNNEQFF.